The 32 T cell receptor beta chains below all came from one sample that was sequenced in a study of radiotherapy plus CTLA-4 blockade in lung cancer. Profiling relied on immunoSEQ multiplex PCR, and the TCRdb table lists in-frame clones only, not all of them. The sample comprises tens of thousands of clones, roughly 75% of which are singletons, and 7.1% rests with the top ten. The input for sequencing was peripheral blood, taken from a patient treated with radiotherapy plus ipilimumab. Receptor source: a human donor with non-small cell lung cancer who had a complete response to radiotherapy plus ipilimumab.

This chain joins TRBV10-1 and TRBJ2-3; 10 bases line up with TRBD2. V lost 4 bases, J lost 2 bases, and 3 bases stayed unmatched. The germline gives CDR1 WNHNN, CDR2 SYGVQD (reference sequence). The CDR3 runs to 15 residues. This CDR3 is CASSGTSGPTDTQYF. The CDR3 region has the DNA TGCGCCAGCAGTGGGACTAGCGGCCCCACAGATACGCAGTATTTT.

The chain links TRBV7-2 to TRBJ1-4; 8 bases map to TRBD1. The germline gives CDR1 SGHTA, CDR2 FQGNSA. CDR3 length: 14 residues. V lost 5 bases and J lost 5; bases outside the gene matches: 4. The CDR3 bases are TGTGCCAGCAGCCGAGGGACAGGAAATGAAAAACTGTTTTTT. Protein product: CASSRGTGNEKLFF.

J is TRBJ2-1 and V is TRBV5-1; perhaps TRBD2 as D (6 bases). The germline V gene has CDR1 SGHRS and CDR2 YFSETQ. This CDR3 is 15 amino acids long. The V end lost 0 bases, the J end lost 2 bases, and 9 bases lay between the germline ends. This CDR3 reads CASSLVSSAYNEQFF. DNA for the CDR3: TGCGCCAGCAGCTTGGTGTCTAGCGCCTACAATGAGCAGTTCTTC.

This clone occurred a few times. The V and J genes are TRBV14 and TRBJ2-5; 7 nucleotides match TRBD1. The germline CDR1 and CDR2 sequences are SGHDN and FVKESK. The length of the CDR3 is 17 residues. V shed 1 base, J shed 5 bases, and the junction held 13 bases outside the gene matches. Written as DNA, the CDR3 is TGTGCCAGCAGCCAAGCATTTGTGGACAGGTCACGGGAGACCCAGTACTTC. Translated, it gives CASSQAFVDRSRETQYF.

This chain connects TRBV6-5 to TRBJ1-1; weak D call: TRBD1 (5 bases). CDR3 size: 14 residues. The germline V gene has CDR1 MNHEY and CDR2 SVGAGI. V was cut by 6 bases and J by 0 bases, with 11 bases left in between. The CDR3 DNA reads as TGTGCCAGCAGACACGACAGATTGAACACTGAAGCTTTCTTT. Translated: CASRHDRLNTEAFF.

This chain links TRBV10-3 with TRBJ1-2; tentative D call: TRBD1 (5 bases). The germline V gene encodes CDR1 ENHRY and CDR2 SYGVKD. The CDR3 is 12 residues long. The V end lost 6 bases, the J end lost 1 base, and 6 bases lay between the germline ends. The CDR3 reads CAISDSNYGYTF. DNA for the CDR3: TGTGCCATCAGCGACAGTAACTATGGCTACACCTTC.

The chain is built from TRBV29-1 and TRBJ1-1, with D possibly TRBD1 on 6 matching bases. Germline CDR1 SQVTM, CDR2 ANQGSEA. The CDR3 sequence is 14 residues long. The V and J ends lost 6 bases and 0 bases respectively, with 14 bases between them. The CDR3 loop reads CSVDGQTMNTEAFF. The CDR3 nucleotides are TGCAGCGTGGATGGACAGACCATGAACACTGAAGCTTTCTTT.

The chain couples TRBV10-2 to TRBJ2-1; 11 nucleotides align to TRBD2. Germline CDR1 is WSHSY and CDR2 is SAAADI. V shed 10 bases, J shed 5 bases, and the junction held 10 bases outside the gene matches. The length of the CDR3 is 15 residues. In nucleotides, the CDR3 is TGCGCCACTACTCTCGGGACTAGCGGCCACAATGAGCAGTTCTTC. It is translated as CATTLGTSGHNEQFF.

This rearrangement joins TRBV30 to TRBJ1-5; TRBD1 agrees at 7 bases. The CDR3 has 13 residues. Germline CDR1 reads GTSNPN; CDR2 reads SVGIG (reference sequence). Losses at the gene ends were 1 base for V and 6 bases for J; bases not matched to a gene: 3. CDR3 sequence reads: CAWSAAGGQPQHF. For the CDR3, the DNA is TGTGCCTGGAGTGCGGCAGGGGGTCAGCCCCAGCATTTT.

The chain's CDR3 is CASSPMGSYNEQFF. For the CDR3, the DNA is TGTGCCAGCAGTCCGATGGGGTCCTACAATGAGCAGTTCTTC. The chain has TRBV7-2 and TRBJ2-1; D call uncertain. The CDR3 length is 14 residues. Germline V gene lookup returns CDR1 SGHTA and CDR2 FQGNSA. The V gene lost 6 bases and the J gene lost 1 base, with 10 bases spanning the gap.

The V gene is TRBV5-4, the J gene TRBJ2-5, with a weak D call TRBD1 (6 bases). Germline CDR1 and CDR2: SGHNT and YYREEE (reference sequence). The CDR3 sequence is 13 residues long. The V end lost 6 bases, the J end lost 5 bases, and 14 bases lay between the germline ends. CDR3 nucleotide sequence: TGTGCCAGCAAAGCAGGGGTAGGGGAGACCCAGTACTTC. This codes for CASKAGVGETQYF.

The rearrangement links TRBV9 to TRBJ2-5, with TRBD2 matching 8 bases. The germline V gene has CDR1 SGDLS and CDR2 YYNGEE. V dropped 4 bases and J dropped 5; count of bases not matched to a gene: 7. This CDR3 comprises 14 residues. CDR3 amino acids: CASSPRPGGETQYF. In nucleotides, the CDR3 is TGTGCCAGCAGCCCTCGCCCGGGAGGGGAGACCCAGTACTTC.

The V and J genes are TRBV11-2 and TRBJ2-1; 9 bases are shared with TRBD2. The CDR3 consists of 17 residues. Germline V gene data show CDR1 as SGHAT and CDR2 as FQNNGV. V lost 1 base, J lost 7 bases, and 11 bases stayed unmatched. In nucleotides, the CDR3 is TGTGCCAGCAGCTTAGTAACTAGCGGGTTAGGTAAAAATGAGCAGTTCTTC. Encoded protein: CASSLVTSGLGKNEQFF.

This clone has just one count. The chain carries TRBV11-2 and TRBJ2-1, with D tentatively TRBD2 (5 bases). V shed 0 bases and J shed 0 bases, with 6 bases lying between them. Germline CDR1 and CDR2: SGHAT and FQNNGV. There are 15 residues in the CDR3. CDR3 DNA: TGTGCCAGCAGCTTAGAGGGGAGCTCCTACAATGAGCAGTTCTTC. This sequence encodes CASSLEGSSYNEQFF.

The chain recombines TRBV2 with TRBJ1-2; D gene unclear. Trimming left V 1 base short and J 0 bases short, with 9 bases between. The CDR3 contains 15 residues. The germline CDR1 and CDR2 sequences are SNHLY and FYNNEI. The CDR3 loop is CASSEEAVPNYGYTF. CDR3 coding DNA: TGTGCCAGCAGTGAAGAGGCGGTCCCTAACTATGGCTACACCTTC.

The chain couples TRBV5-4 to TRBJ1-1; D gene ambiguous. This CDR3 has 13 residues. Germline V gene sequence: CDR1 SGHNT, CDR2 YYREEE (reference sequence). V lost 4 bases and J lost 1, with 8 bases in between. The CDR3 here is CASSQDPNTEAFF. The CDR3, as DNA: TGTGCCAGCAGCCAGGACCCGAACACTGAAGCTTTCTTT.

The chain joins TRBV5-1 to TRBJ2-2; TRBD2 is a possible D gene (6 bases). The CDR3 has 17 amino acids. With 3 bases removed from V and 0 bases from J, the gap between germline ends came to 15 bases. CDR1 is SGHRS, CDR2 YFSETQ, per germline. CDR3 bases: TGCGCCAGCAGCTCCGGCAGCGGCGGGGCGAACACCGGGGAGCTGTTTTTT. This gives the protein CASSSGSGGANTGELFF.

This sequence joins TRBV2 and TRBJ1-2, with D possibly being TRBD1 (5 bases). The CDR3 contains 15 residues. The V gene lost 3 bases and the J gene lost 8 bases, with 19 bases spanning the gap. CDR1 SNHLY and CDR2 FYNNEI come from the germline V gene. CDR3 in amino acids: CASSDRSGGVGGYTF. As DNA, the CDR3 is TGTGCCAGCAGTGATCGGAGCGGGGGAGTCGGGGGCTACACCTTC. The full variable domain, rest sourced from reference TRBV2 and TRBJ1-2, is EPEVTQTPSHQVTQMGQEVILRCVPISNHLYFYWYRQILGQKVEFLVSFYNNEISEKSEIFDDQFSVERPDGSNFTLKIRSTKLEDSAMYFCASSDRSGGVGGYTFGSGTRLTVV.

The chain's CDR3 is CASWGRGGGYGYTF. The CDR3 coding sequence is TGTGCCAGCTGGGGTAGGGGGGGCGGCTATGGCTACACCTTC. This sequence joins TRBV6-5 and TRBJ1-2; the D gene is possibly TRBD1 (6 bases). The CDR3 runs 14 residues. V dropped 8 bases and J dropped 4 bases, with 17 bases sitting between them. Germline loops: CDR1 MNHEY, CDR2 SVGAGI.

The rearrangement uses TRBV19 and TRBJ1-5; 9 bases match TRBD1. This CDR3 contains 16 residues. The V gene end was trimmed by 4 bases and the J gene end by 7 bases; junction bases not matched to a gene: 11. CDR1 is LNHDA, CDR2 SQIVND, per germline (reference sequence). The CDR3 DNA follows: TGTGCCAGTAGTAATGGGGGACAGGGAGTTTGGCAGCCCCAGCATTTT. Protein product: CASSNGGQGVWQPQHF.

The J gene is TRBJ1-3, the V gene TRBV29-1; 7 positions match TRBD1. This CDR3 has 13 residues. CDR1 is SQVTM, CDR2 ANQGSEA, per germline. Trimming took 7 bases from V and 2 from J; bases not matched to a gene: 5. CDR3 in DNA: TGCAGCGCTGCCGACAGGGCTGGAAACACCATATATTTT. Translated, it gives CSAADRAGNTIYF.

V usage is TRBV5-1 and J usage is TRBJ1-1; no clear D. This CDR3 comprises 13 residues. Germline V gene lookup returns CDR1 SGHRS and CDR2 YFSETQ. V was shortened by 4 bases and J by 1 base, with 8 bases between the two germline ends. CDR3 coding DNA: TGCGCCAGCAGCCGATCAGGGAACACTGAAGCTTTCTTT. Amino acids: CASSRSGNTEAFF.

J is TRBJ2-3 and V is TRBV5-6, with D tentatively TRBD1 (5 bases). V dropped 0 bases and J dropped 2 bases, with 10 bases sitting between them. CDR1 SGHDT and CDR2 YYEEEE come from the germline V gene. The CDR3 sequence is 15 residues long. For the CDR3, the DNA is TGTGCCAGCAGCTTGGCAGGGTACACCACAGATACGCAGTATTTT. Its protein is CASSLAGYTTDTQYF.

The rearrangement uses TRBV30 and TRBJ2-3, with D uncertain. The CDR3 consists of 12 residues. Germline V gene lookup returns CDR1 GTSNPN and CDR2 SVGIG (reference sequence). V dropped 6 bases and J dropped 4 bases, with 11 bases sitting between them. CDR3 sequence: CACSARADTQYF. For the CDR3, the DNA is TGTGCCTGTTCCGCTAGGGCAGATACGCAGTATTTT.

This sequence joins TRBV30 and TRBJ1-4; D gene ambiguous. The CDR3 is 15 residues long. Per germline, CDR1 GTSNPN and CDR2 SVGIG (reference sequence). Trimming cost V 1 base and J 1 base, with 10 bases left between them. CDR3 protein: CAWSGSRVTNEKLFF. The CDR3 DNA follows: TGTGCCTGGAGTGGGAGTCGGGTAACTAATGAAAAACTGTTTTTT.

V and J are TRBV9 and TRBJ2-5; 8 bases are shared with TRBD1. The V segment lost 2 bases and the J segment 5 bases; nucleotides outside the gene matches: 8. CDR3 length: 15 amino acids. CDR1 is SGDLS, CDR2 YYNGEE, per germline. CDR3 in DNA: TGTGCCAGCAGCGTTCAGGGGGCGCGGGTGGAGACCCAGTACTTC. The encoded protein is CASSVQGARVETQYF. Looking up the rest from reference TRBV9 and TRBJ2-5 gives the full variable domain: DSGVTQTPKHLITATGQRVTLRCSPRSGDLSVYWYQQSLDQGLQFLIQYYNGEERAKGNILERFSAQQFPDLHSELNLSSLELGDSALYFCASSVQGARVETQYFGPGTRLLVL.

The chain recombines TRBV5-5 with TRBJ1-2, with D tentatively TRBD1 (5 bases). Trimming left V 4 bases short and J 3 bases short, with 10 bases between. Germline V gene data show CDR1 as SGHKS and CDR2 as YYEKEE (reference sequence). The CDR3 extends over 13 amino acids. The CDR3 DNA follows: TGTGCCAGCAGCGGTCCGGGGGACTATGGCTACACCTTC. Protein: CASSGPGDYGYTF.

The V gene is TRBV6-5, the J gene TRBJ2-2; D gene ambiguous. In germline, CDR1 is MNHEY, CDR2 SVGAGI. The CDR3 extends over 14 amino acids. V was trimmed by 8 bases and J by 1 base, leaving 11 bases between them. CDR3 nucleotides: TGTGCCAGCGGAAACGCAATGAACACCGGGGAGCTGTTTTTT. Residues: CASGNAMNTGELFF.

The V and J genes are TRBV19 and TRBJ2-5; perhaps TRBD2 as D (6 bases). Germline-derived CDR1 and CDR2 are LNHDA and SQIVND (reference sequence). The CDR3 length is 13 residues. The CDR3 sequence: CASGVAAQETQYF. CDR3 nucleotide sequence: TGTGCAAGTGGGGTAGCGGCACAAGAGACCCAGTACTTC.

The gene calls are TRBV27 and TRBJ2-1; D not certain. V dropped 5 bases and J dropped 0 bases, with 8 bases sitting between them. This CDR3 spans 14 amino acids. CDR1 and CDR2 (germline): MNHEY, SMNVEV (reference sequence). For the CDR3, the DNA is TGTGCCAGCAGTGGAAAGAGCTCCTACAATGAGCAGTTCTTC. Translation: CASSGKSSYNEQFF.

This clone was counted once. The chain joins TRBV7-9 to TRBJ2-7, with 7 nucleotides matching TRBD2. The CDR3 extends over 13 amino acids. The germline gives CDR1 SEHNR, CDR2 FQNEAQ (reference sequence). V trimming: 1 base; J trimming: 4 bases; junction bases outside the gene matches: 1. In nucleotides, the CDR3 is TGTGCCAGCAGCTTAGGGCGGGAGTACGAGCAGTACGTC. It translates to CASSLGREYEQYV.

The rearrangement links TRBV7-6 to TRBJ1-3, with 9 bases identical to TRBD1. The CDR3 runs to 17 residues. Trimming took 1 base from V and 0 from J; bases not matched to a gene: 4. The germline V gene has CDR1 SGHVS and CDR2 FNYEAQ. CDR3 nucleotides: TGTGCCAGCAGCTTAGGGGGACAGGGTTTCTCTGGAAACACCATATATTTT. Encoded protein: CASSLGGQGFSGNTIYF.